This entry concerns a single T cell receptor (beta chain). The target antigen is unknown. Terminally differentiated effector memory CD45RA+ cells were left out of the naive CD8 fraction, which was CD45RO-negative and positively selected for CCR7. Trimming stripped 5 bases from V and 9 bases from J, with 17 bases between. The CDR3 covers 13 residues. The germline CDR1 and CDR2 sequences are SEHNR and FQNEAQ (reference sequence). This record belongs to a study of shared clonotypes between healthy human individuals. General study findings and limits: The study found lower generation probabilities in non-shared clonotypes than in those shared by all four donors.

Each subset's genomic DNA was split evenly across several immunoSEQ plates. Sequencing was performed with immunoSEQ multiplex PCR; in TCRdb, only in-frame clones are kept and a portion is missing. The sample lists some 740,000 clones; 92% were seen once. V and J are TRBV7-9 and TRBJ2-7; no clear D gene. The receptor's source is a man aged 25-45 years in good health. Sequencing was performed on naive CD8+ T cells sorted from blood. The CDR3 reads CASSPPDWVGQYF. The CDR3, as DNA: TGTGCCAGCAGCCCCCCCGACTGGGTCGGGCAGTACTTC.